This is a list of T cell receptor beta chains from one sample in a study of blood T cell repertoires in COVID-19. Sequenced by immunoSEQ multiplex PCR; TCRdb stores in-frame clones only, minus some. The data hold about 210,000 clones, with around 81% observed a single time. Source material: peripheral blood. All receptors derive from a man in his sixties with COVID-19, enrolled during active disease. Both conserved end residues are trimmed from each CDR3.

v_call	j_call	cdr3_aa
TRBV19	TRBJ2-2	ASTQGGQRAGELF
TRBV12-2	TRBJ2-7	ASRLARRGSYEQY
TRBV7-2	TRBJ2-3	ASSFRQNTDTQY
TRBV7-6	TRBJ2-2	ASSLAASGTGELF
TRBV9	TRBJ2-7	ASSPPTTYEQY
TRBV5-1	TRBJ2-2	ASSPGNTGELF
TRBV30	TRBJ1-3	AWSAGQGLGGNTIY
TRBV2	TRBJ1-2	ASSDRQVYGYT
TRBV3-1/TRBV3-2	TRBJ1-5	ASSQDGGKQPQH
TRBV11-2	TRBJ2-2	ASIPPPANTGELF
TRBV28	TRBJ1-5	ASRLRRNQPQH
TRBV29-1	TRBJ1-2	SVEAVSYGYT
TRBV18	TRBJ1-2	ASSPGDYGYT
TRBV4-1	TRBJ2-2	ASSPSGRAVGELF
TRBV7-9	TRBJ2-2	ASSLDGTGNTGELF
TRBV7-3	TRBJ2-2	ASSPDRNTGELF
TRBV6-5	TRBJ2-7	ASTVPGQGAYEQY
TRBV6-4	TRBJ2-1	ASSDEQGAYNEQF
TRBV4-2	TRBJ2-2	ASSQDLMLRNTGELF
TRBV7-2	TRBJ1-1	ASSLRTGSPF
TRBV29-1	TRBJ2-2	SASPGTGLNTGELF
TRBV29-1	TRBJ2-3	SVDLAPPDTQY
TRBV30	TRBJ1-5	AWSDRGPQH
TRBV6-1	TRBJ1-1	ASSEVLGGYSEAF
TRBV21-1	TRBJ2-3	ASSKERDPSSHTDTQY
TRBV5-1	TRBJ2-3	ASSLGEGTDTQY
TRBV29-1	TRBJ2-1	SVGGTDYNEQF
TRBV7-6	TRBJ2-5	ASSLASGVGRETQY
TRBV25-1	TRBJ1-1	ASSGARPTSTEAF
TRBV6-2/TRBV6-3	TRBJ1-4	ASSGTGAEEKLF
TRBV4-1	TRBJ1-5	ASSPTGSDNQPQH
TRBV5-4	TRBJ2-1	ASSLGQGNVNEQF
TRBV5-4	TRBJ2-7	ASSTNRVMKQY
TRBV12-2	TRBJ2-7	ASRFNSQGAKYEQY
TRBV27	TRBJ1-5	ASSPDRGLTQPQH
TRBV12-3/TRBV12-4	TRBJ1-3	ASSFLGNTIY
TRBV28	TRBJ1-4	ASSFKIATNEKLF
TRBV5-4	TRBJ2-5	ASVAGGPGETQY
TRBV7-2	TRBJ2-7	ASSSLFGTSGQLYEQY
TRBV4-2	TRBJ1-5	ASSQTVLGNQPQH
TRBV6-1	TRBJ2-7	ASSELSGGNPYEQY
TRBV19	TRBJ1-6	ASTSGQLNSPLH
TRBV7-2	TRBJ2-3	ASSLGPSVTDTQY
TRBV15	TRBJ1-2	ATSTLDRGQGYT
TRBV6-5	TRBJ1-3	ASSLQGAGNTIY
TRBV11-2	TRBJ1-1	ASSPGTGAMNTEAF
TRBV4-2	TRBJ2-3	ASSQAVPIYPEGNTQY
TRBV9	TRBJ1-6	ASSPRQGMNSPLH
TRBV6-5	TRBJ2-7	ASSYRDRYYEQY
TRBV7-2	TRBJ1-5	ASSSRQGAGQPQH
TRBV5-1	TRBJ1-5	ASSLSLGEGQPQH